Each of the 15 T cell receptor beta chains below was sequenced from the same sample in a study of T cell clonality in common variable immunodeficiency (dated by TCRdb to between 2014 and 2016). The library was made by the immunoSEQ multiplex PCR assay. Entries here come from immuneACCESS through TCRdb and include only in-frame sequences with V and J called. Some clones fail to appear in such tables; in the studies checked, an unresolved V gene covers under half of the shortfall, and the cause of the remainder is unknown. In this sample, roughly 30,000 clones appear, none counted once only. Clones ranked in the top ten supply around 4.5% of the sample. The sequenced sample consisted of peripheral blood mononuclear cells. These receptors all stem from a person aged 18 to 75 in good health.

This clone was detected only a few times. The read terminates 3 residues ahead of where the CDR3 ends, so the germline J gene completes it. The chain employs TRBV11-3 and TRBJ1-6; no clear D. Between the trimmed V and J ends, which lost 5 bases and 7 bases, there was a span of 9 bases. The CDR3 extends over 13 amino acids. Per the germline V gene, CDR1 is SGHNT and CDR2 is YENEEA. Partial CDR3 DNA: TGTGCCAGCAGCCCCTTCGGGAATTCACCC. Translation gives CASSPFGNSP. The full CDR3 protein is CASSPFGNSPLHF.

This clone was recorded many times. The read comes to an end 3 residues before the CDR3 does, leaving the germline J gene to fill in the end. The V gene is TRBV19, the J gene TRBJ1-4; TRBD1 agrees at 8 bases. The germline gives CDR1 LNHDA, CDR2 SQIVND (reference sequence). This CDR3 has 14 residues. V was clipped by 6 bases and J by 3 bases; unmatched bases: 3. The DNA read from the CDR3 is TGTGCCAGTAGGACAGGGGACTCTAATGAAAAA. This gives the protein CASRTGDSNEK. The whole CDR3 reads CASRTGDSNEKLFF.

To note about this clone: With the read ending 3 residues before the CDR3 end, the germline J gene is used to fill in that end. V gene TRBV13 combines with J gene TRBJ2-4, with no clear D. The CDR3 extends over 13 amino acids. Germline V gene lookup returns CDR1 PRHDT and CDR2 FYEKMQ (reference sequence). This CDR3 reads CASSSVDTYGQYF. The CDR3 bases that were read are TGTGCCAGCAGCTCTGTTGACACGTATGGT.

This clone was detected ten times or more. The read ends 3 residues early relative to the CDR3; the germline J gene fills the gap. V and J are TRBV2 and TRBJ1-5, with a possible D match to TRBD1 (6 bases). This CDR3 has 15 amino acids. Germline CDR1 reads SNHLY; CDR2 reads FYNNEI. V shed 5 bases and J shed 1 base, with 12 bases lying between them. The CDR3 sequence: CASSYREGSNQPQHF. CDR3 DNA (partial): TGTGCCAGCAGTTACAGGGAAGGAAGCAATCAGCCC. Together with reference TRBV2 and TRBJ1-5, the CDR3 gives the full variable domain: EPEVTQTPSHQVTQMGQEVILRCVPISNHLYFYWYRQILGQKVEFLVSFYNNEISEKSEIFDDQFSVERPDGSNFTLKIRSTKLEDSAMYFCASSYREGSNQPQHFGDGTRLSIL.

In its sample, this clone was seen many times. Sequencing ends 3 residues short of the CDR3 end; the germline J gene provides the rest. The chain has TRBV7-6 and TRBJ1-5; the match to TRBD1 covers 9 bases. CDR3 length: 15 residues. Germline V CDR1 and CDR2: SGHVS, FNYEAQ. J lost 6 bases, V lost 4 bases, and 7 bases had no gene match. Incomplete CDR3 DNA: TGTGCCAGCAGCTCCGGGACAGGGTATTTTCAGCCC. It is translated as CASSSGTGYFQP. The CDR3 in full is CASSSGTGYFQPQHF. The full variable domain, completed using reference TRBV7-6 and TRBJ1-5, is GAGVSQSPRYKVTKRGQDVALRCDPISGHVSLYWYRQALGQGPEFLTYFNYEAQQDKSGLPNDRFSAERPEGSISTLTIQRTEQRDSAMYRCASSSGTGYFQPQHFGDGTRLSIL.

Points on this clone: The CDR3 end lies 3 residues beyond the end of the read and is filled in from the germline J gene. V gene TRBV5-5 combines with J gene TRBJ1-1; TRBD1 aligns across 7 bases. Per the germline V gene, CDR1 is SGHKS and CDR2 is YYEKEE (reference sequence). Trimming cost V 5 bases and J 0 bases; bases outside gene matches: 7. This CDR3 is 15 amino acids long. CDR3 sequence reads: CASRIGQALNTEAFF. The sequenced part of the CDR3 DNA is TGTGCCAGCAGGATTGGACAGGCGCTGAACACTGAA.

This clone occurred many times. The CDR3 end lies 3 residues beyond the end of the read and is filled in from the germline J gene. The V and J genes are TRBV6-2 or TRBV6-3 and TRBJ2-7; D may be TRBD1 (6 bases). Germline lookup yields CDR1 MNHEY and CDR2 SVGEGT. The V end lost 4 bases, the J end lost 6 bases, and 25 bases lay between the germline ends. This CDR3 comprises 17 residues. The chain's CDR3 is CASSWGQGPAGGSEQYF. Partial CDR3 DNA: TGTGCCAGCAGTTGGGGACAAGGACCCGCTGGGGGAAGCGAG.

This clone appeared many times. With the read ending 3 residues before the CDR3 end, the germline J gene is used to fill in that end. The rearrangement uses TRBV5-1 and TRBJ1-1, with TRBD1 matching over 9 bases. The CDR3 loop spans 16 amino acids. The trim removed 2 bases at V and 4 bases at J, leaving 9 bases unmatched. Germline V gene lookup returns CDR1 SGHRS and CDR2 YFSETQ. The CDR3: CASSFYGTGYGTEAFF. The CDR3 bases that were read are TGCGCCAGCAGCTTTTACGGGACAGGGTACGGCACTGAA.

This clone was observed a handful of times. The sequenced part of the CDR3 DNA is TGTGCCAGCTCACCACCGGCGTACTCGGTAGGGGAGACC. It yields the protein CASSPPAYSVGET. The full CDR3 sequence reads CASSPPAYSVGETQYF. This sequence joins TRBV18 and TRBJ2-5; D uncertain. The CDR3 extends 3 residues past the end of the read, so its final part is completed from the germline J gene. Germline V gene lookup returns CDR1 KGHSH and CDR2 LQKENI. Trimming pared 0 bases from V and 5 bases from J, leaving 16 bases between. This CDR3 has 16 residues.

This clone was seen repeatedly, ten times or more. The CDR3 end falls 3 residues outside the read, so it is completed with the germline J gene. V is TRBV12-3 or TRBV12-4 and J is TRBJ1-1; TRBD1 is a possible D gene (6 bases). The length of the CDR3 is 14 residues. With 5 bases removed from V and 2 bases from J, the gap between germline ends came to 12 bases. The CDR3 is CASSQTGPNTEAFF. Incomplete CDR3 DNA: TGTGCCAGCAGTCAGACAGGTCCTAACACTGAA.

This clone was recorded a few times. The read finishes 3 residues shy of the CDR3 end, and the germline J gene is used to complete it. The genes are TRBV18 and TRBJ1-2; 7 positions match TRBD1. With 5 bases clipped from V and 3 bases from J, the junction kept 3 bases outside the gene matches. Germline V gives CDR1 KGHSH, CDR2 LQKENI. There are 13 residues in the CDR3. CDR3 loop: CASSEGGDYGYTF. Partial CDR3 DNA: TGTGCCAGCTCAGAAGGGGGCGACTATGGC.

The sequenced CDR3 bases are TGTGCCTGGAGTCCAGGGGCAGGGGTAGTATCACCA. It encodes CAWSPGAGVVSP. The full CDR3 protein reads CAWSPGAGVVSPLFF. The V and J genes are TRBV30 and TRBJ1-4; tentative D call: TRBD1 (6 bases). The sequenced fragment ends 3 residues before the CDR3 boundary, so the rest is inferred from the germline J gene. Per germline, CDR1 GTSNPN and CDR2 SVGIG (reference sequence). The CDR3 is made up of 15 amino acids. The full variable domain, rest sourced from reference TRBV30 and TRBJ1-4, is SQTIHQWPATLVQPVGSPLSLECTVEGTSNPNLYWYRQAAGRGLQLLFYSVGIGQISSEVPQNLSASRPQDRQFILSSKKLLLSDSGFYLCAWSPGAGVVSPLFFGSGTQLSVL.

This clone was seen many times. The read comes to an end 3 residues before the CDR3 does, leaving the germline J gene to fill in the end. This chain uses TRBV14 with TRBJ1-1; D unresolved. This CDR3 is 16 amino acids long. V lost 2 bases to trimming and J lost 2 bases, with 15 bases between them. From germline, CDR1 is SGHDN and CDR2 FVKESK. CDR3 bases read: TGTGCCAGCAGCCAAACCCGGTCGTCGCAAAACACTGAA. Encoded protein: CASSQTRSSQNTE. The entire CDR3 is CASSQTRSSQNTEAFF.

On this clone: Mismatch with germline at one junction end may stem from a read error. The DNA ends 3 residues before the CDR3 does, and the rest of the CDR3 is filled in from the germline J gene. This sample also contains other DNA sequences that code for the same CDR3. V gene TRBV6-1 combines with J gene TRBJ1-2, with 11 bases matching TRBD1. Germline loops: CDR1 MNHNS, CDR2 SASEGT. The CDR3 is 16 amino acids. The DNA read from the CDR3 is TGTGCCAGCAGTGAACGTGGACAGGGGGCAGGCTATGGA. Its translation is CASSERGQGAGYG. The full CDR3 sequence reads CASSERGQGAGYGYTF.

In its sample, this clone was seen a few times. The covered CDR3 bases are TGTGCCAGCAGCTCCGGGACAGGGGGAGAGACG. Translation: CASSSGTGGET. In full, the CDR3 reads CASSSGTGGETQYF. The genes are TRBV2 and TRBJ2-3; TRBD1 matches at 11 bases. The CDR3 end lies 3 residues beyond the end of the read and is filled in from the germline J gene. The CDR3 has 14 amino acids. Germline CDR1 and CDR2: SNHLY and FYNNEI.